The clone carrying this T cell receptor (beta chain) was counted a few times. The data belong to a study of blood T cell repertoires in COVID-19. Across the whole study: The United States, Italy and Spain were the sources of the acute and convalescent COVID-19 samples. The analysed material was cDNA or gDNA that came from T cells, B-cell-depleted T cells, or PBMCs.

Original handling: Using reference gene primer amplification, nucleated cell counts were estimated. Libraries were prepared by immunoSEQ multiplex PCR; TCRdb keeps only in-frame clonotypes and omits some of them. From that table come the V and J calls and clone size; the DNA was used to work out D and trimming. The data contain 150,000 to 200,000 clones, about four fifths of them singletons. Living in roughly 25 US areas, the participants were between about 18 and 100 years of age. Sequenced input: PBMCs or T cells enriched from blood (not recorded which). The TCR comes from a woman in her sixties or seventies who had recovered from COVID-19.

For the CDR3, the DNA is TGTGCCAGCAGCCCCGGGACAAGCACCGGGGAGCTGTTTTTT. Its protein is CASSPGTSTGELFF. The rearrangement joins TRBV7-9 to TRBJ2-2; D possibly corresponds to TRBD1 (6 bases). CDR3 size: 14 residues. The germline V gene has CDR1 SEHNR and CDR2 FQNEAQ (reference sequence). V shed 5 bases and J shed 4 bases, with 11 bases lying between them. The variable domain in full, completed from reference TRBV7-9 and TRBJ2-2, reads DTGVSQNPRHKITKRGQNVTFRCDPISEHNRLYWYRQTLGQGPEFLTYFQNEAQLEKSRLLSDRFSAERPKGSFSTLEIQRTEQGDSAMYLCASSPGTSTGELFFGEGSRLTVL.